Presented here are 19 T cell receptor beta chains from one specimen sequenced in a study of vaccination effects on CD4 cells after COVID-19. Pools of viral peptides were used by the ViraFEST assay to expand antigen-specific CD4+ T cells ahead of sequencing. Following culture for more than 9 days, CD4+ T cells were isolated. Two-dose BNT162b2 or mRNA-1273 vaccination was given to participants. TCRdb keeps only in-frame clones here, not all; method: immunoSEQ multiplex PCR. The table includes some 22,000 clones, roughly 73% detected once. These receptors' targets are unknown. Sequenced here: CD4+ T cells from PBMCs cultured with HCoV-NL63 spike peptides, sampled after COVID-19 vaccination. The receptors stem from a human donor who received a COVID-19 vaccine.

This chain links TRBV19 with TRBJ2-3; tentative D call: TRBD2 (6 bases). Germline CDR1 LNHDA, CDR2 SQIVND (reference sequence). This CDR3 has 14 residues. Between the trimmed V and J ends, which lost 6 bases and 3 bases, there was a span of 13 bases. The DNA of the CDR3 is TGTGCCAGTAGCCGCCTCCTAGCGACAGATACGCAGTATTTT. Translating it yields CASSRLLATDTQYF.

V usage is TRBV4-1 and J usage is TRBJ2-6; D gene ambiguous. V lost 2 bases to trimming and J lost 0 bases, with 11 bases between them. Germline CDR1 and CDR2: MGHRA and YSYEKL. This CDR3 region has 17 residues. CDR3 DNA: TGCGCCAGCAGCCAATTACAGTCTTCCTCTGGGGCCAACGTCCTGACTTTC. Translated: CASSQLQSSSGANVLTF.

The chain joins TRBV30 to TRBJ1-2, with unresolved D. From germline, CDR1 is GTSNPN and CDR2 SVGIG (reference sequence). This CDR3 is built from 12 residues. V was clipped by 1 base and J by 5 bases, with 8 bases between them. The CDR3 region has the DNA TGTGCCTGGAGTGCGACTTATTATGGCTACACCTTC. Its translation: CAWSATYYGYTF.

The CDR3 region has the DNA TGTGCCAGTAGTACACGAAGGACAGGGGGGAACAATGAGCAGTTCTTC. It codes for CASSTRRTGGNNEQFF. This sequence joins TRBV19 and TRBJ2-1; TRBD1 matches 10 bases. CDR3 size: 16 residues. Germline CDR1 is LNHDA and CDR2 is SQIVND (reference sequence). The junction had 8 bases not matched to a gene; V was cut back by 4 bases and J by 5 bases.

The chain recombines TRBV9 with TRBJ2-3; TRBD2 aligns across 10 bases. With 2 bases clipped from V and 1 base from J, the junction kept 22 bases outside the gene matches. The germline V gene has CDR1 SGDLS and CDR2 YYNGEE. CDR3 length equals 22 residues. The CDR3 sequence is CASSVGLAGAFDSRVGTDTQYF. The CDR3 DNA follows: TGTGCCAGCAGCGTCGGGCTAGCGGGAGCCTTCGACTCGAGGGTTGGCACAGATACGCAGTATTTT.

The chain is built from TRBV27 and TRBJ2-7; 8 bases map to TRBD1. The CDR3 is made up of 16 amino acids. Germline-derived CDR1 and CDR2 are MNHEY and SMNVEV (reference sequence). With 4 bases clipped from V and 3 bases from J, the junction kept 11 bases outside the gene matches. CDR3 loop: CASSSSRTGYSYEQYF. The CDR3 coding sequence is TGTGCCAGCAGTTCCTCCCGGACAGGGTATAGCTACGAGCAGTACTTC.

The rearrangement uses TRBV9 and TRBJ2-3, with D unresolved. V was clipped by 2 bases and J by 0 bases, with 13 bases between them. The CDR3 runs to 16 residues. Germline V lookup: CDR1 SGDLS, CDR2 YYNGEE. The CDR3 spells CASSVQASPSTDTQYF. CDR3 DNA: TGTGCCAGCAGCGTCCAAGCTAGTCCTAGCACAGATACGCAGTATTTT.

This clone was counted only a few times. CDR3 nucleotide sequence: TGTGCCAGCAGTCACAGGGGGCAAGGTCCCTACGAGCAGTACTTC. It is translated as CASSHRGQGPYEQYF. This chain links TRBV6-5 with TRBJ2-7; 9 positions match TRBD1. V gave up 5 bases and J gave up 2 bases; unmatched junction bases: 7. Per the germline V gene, CDR1 is MNHEY and CDR2 is SVGAGI. The CDR3 runs 15 residues.

The V call is TRBV6-2 or TRBV6-3, the J call TRBJ1-1; D remains unclear. This CDR3 contains 15 residues. Between the trimmed V and J ends, which lost 2 bases and 3 bases, there was a span of 13 bases. Germline CDR1 and CDR2: MNHEY and SVGEGT. The CDR3 sequence: CASSYERYAHTEAFF. DNA of the CDR3: TGTGCCAGCAGTTACGAGAGATATGCCCACACTGAAGCTTTCTTT.

This rearrangement joins TRBV6-5 to TRBJ2-7; TRBD1 aligns across 9 bases. After removal of 6 bases from V and 2 bases from J, the junction contained 2 bases not matched to a gene. CDR3 length: 13 amino acids. Germline V gene sequence: CDR1 MNHEY, CDR2 SVGAGI. For the CDR3, the DNA is TGTGCCAGCAGGGACAGGGGCCCCTACGAGCAGTACTTC. Amino acid sequence: CASRDRGPYEQYF.

The chain employs TRBV2 and TRBJ1-1; no reliable D call. Germline CDR1 is SNHLY and CDR2 is FYNNEI. V was cut by 11 bases and J by 6 bases, with 7 bases left in between. The CDR3 sequence is 9 residues long. For the CDR3, the DNA is TGTGCCGTACAATCTGAAGCTTTCTTT. This sequence encodes CAVQSEAFF.

The chain carries TRBV5-1 and TRBJ2-2; 13 nucleotides match TRBD2. CDR1 and CDR2 from the germline V gene are SGHRS and YFSETQ. V lost 4 bases to trimming and J lost 3 bases; unmatched junction nucleotides: 9. The CDR3 sequence is 18 residues long. Here the CDR3 reads CASSARTSGGVDTGELFF. Here the CDR3 DNA reads TGCGCCAGCAGCGCACGGACTAGCGGGGGAGTCGACACCGGGGAGCTGTTTTTT.

This clone turned up a few times. V usage is TRBV27 and J usage is TRBJ1-2; no firm D call. The CDR3 totals 15 residues. CDR1 is MNHEY, CDR2 SMNVEV, per germline (reference sequence). With 0 bases removed from V and 7 bases from J, the gap between germline ends came to 15 bases. CDR3 residues: CASSLSFGGEVGYTF. The CDR3 DNA follows: TGTGCCAGCAGTTTATCGTTCGGCGGGGAGGTTGGCTACACCTTC.

The gene calls are TRBV28 and TRBJ1-1; D call uncertain. CDR3 length: 12 amino acids. Looked up from germline, CDR1 is MDHEN and CDR2 is SYDVKM. V was cut by 2 bases and J by 1 base, with 2 bases left in between. The CDR3 loop reads CASSLTNTEAFF. The CDR3 DNA is TGTGCCAGCAGTTTAACGAACACTGAAGCTTTCTTT.

The rearrangement joins TRBV7-9 to TRBJ2-3, with a weak D call TRBD2 (6 bases). Trimming pared 1 base from V and 3 bases from J, leaving 17 bases between. The germline CDR1 and CDR2 sequences are SEHNR and FQNEAQ (reference sequence). CDR3 size: 17 residues. The CDR3 sequence: CASSLVPASRGTDTQYF. CDR3 nucleotide sequence: TGTGCCAGCAGCTTAGTTCCCGCTAGCCGGGGGACAGATACGCAGTATTTT.

The J gene is TRBJ1-2, the V gene TRBV20-1; 10 bases map to TRBD1. Germline V gene data show CDR1 as DFQATT and CDR2 as SNEGSKA (reference sequence). The CDR3 has 14 amino acids. V was pared by 3 bases and J by 5 bases, with 6 bases of the junction left unmatched. As DNA, the CDR3 is TGCAGTGCTAGTCCCGGACAGGGGGGGTATGGCTACACCTTC. Translated: CSASPGQGGYGYTF.

The V and J genes are TRBV29-1 and TRBJ1-5; tentatively, D is TRBD1 (6 bases). The germline V gene encodes CDR1 SQVTM and CDR2 ANQGSEA. There are 13 residues in the CDR3. The germline V and J ends were trimmed by 4 bases and 2 bases, with 9 bases remaining between them. The CDR3 reads CSVGGHGNQPQHF. The CDR3 DNA sequence: TGCAGCGTTGGGGGACACGGCAATCAGCCCCAGCATTTT.

The V gene is TRBV14, the J gene TRBJ2-7; D gene unclear. The germline V and J ends were trimmed by 1 base and 3 bases, with 7 bases remaining between them. There are 13 residues in the CDR3. The germline V gene has CDR1 SGHDN and CDR2 FVKESK. CDR3 sequence (DNA): TGTGCCAGCAGCCAAGTTGTCGGCTACGAGCAGTACTTC. Protein product: CASSQVVGYEQYF.

The rearrangement links TRBV27 to TRBJ2-7, with D unclear. The germline V and J ends were trimmed by 2 bases and 2 bases, with 7 bases remaining between them. The germline gives CDR1 MNHEY, CDR2 SMNVEV (reference sequence). The CDR3 spans 13 residues. CDR3 DNA sequence: TGTGCCAGCAGTTTAGACCGCACCTACGAGCAGTACTTC. It encodes CASSLDRTYEQYF.